This TCR beta chain was captured in a study of vaccination and CD4 T cells after COVID-19. This clonotype showed up just once. The antigen is unknown. Regarding treatment: approximately nine-day PBMC culture with coronavirus spike peptide pools or control peptides (ViraFEST assay). There were positive PCR dates ranging from March to December 2020, all predating US Alpha, Beta and Delta variants. The germline V and J ends were trimmed by 6 bases and 1 base, with 9 bases remaining between them. This CDR3 has 12 residues. In germline, CDR1 is DFQATT, CDR2 SNEGSKA (reference sequence). With the Oncomine TCR Beta short-read assay, DNA from cultured CD4+ T cells was sequenced. TCRdb used MiXCR to reprocess the PCR reads, holding one entry per CDR3 protein. The top ten clones hold over 9% of a sample with some 18,000 distinct CDR3 sequences, around 58% of them seen once.

The origin of this receptor is a human donor who had recovered from COVID-19. The J gene is TRBJ1-1, the V gene TRBV20-1; possible D gene TRBD1, 6 bases. The material sequenced was CD4+ T cells from blood, cultured in vitro. This chain's CDR3 is CSAGAGNTEAFF. In DNA form, the CDR3 reads TGCAGTGCGGGGGCGGGGAACACTGAAGCTTTCTTT.